Each of the 7 T cell receptor beta chains below was sequenced from the same sample in a study of T cells in localized non-small cell lung cancer. Profiled with immunoSEQ multiplex PCR; TCRdb holds only in-frame clones, not every one. The sample includes 64,000 or so clones, roughly nine tenths seen only once; the top ten take under 2.5%. Sequencing was performed on peripheral blood, taken before any cancer treatment. Every receptor here comes from a woman aged 35 to 69 with stage I lung adenocarcinoma.

This sequence joins TRBV19 and TRBJ2-1, with 10 nucleotides matching TRBD2. Germline V CDR1 and CDR2: LNHDA, SQIVND (reference sequence). This CDR3 has 17 amino acids. With 5 bases clipped from V and 3 bases from J, the junction kept 10 bases outside the gene matches. The CDR3: CASSWGSGLAFYNEQFF. The CDR3 DNA is TGTGCCAGTAGTTGGGGGTCGGGACTAGCGTTCTACAATGAGCAGTTCTTC.

J is TRBJ2-3 and V is TRBV27; TRBD2 might be the D (6 bases). Trimming pared 5 bases from V and 6 bases from J, leaving 12 bases between. The germline gives CDR1 MNHEY, CDR2 SMNVEV (reference sequence). The CDR3 loop spans 13 amino acids. The CDR3 is CASSEGGFDTQYF. The CDR3, as DNA: TGTGCCAGCAGTGAGGGAGGATTCGATACGCAGTATTTT.

This clone was counted once. V usage is TRBV5-1 and J usage is TRBJ1-1; 7 bases align to TRBD1. The V gene end was trimmed by 0 bases and the J gene end by 3 bases; junction bases not matched to a gene: 5. This CDR3 is 15 amino acids long. Per germline, CDR1 SGHRS and CDR2 YFSETQ. DNA for the CDR3: TGCGCCAGCAGCTTGGATGGCAGGGGGGACACTGAAGCTTTCTTT. This gives the protein CASSLDGRGDTEAFF.

The rearrangement links TRBV7-2 to TRBJ1-4, with D possibly matching TRBD1 (6 bases). The CDR3 totals 13 residues. The germline V gene encodes CDR1 SGHTA and CDR2 FQGNSA. V lost 5 bases and J lost 10, with 14 bases in between. The CDR3 DNA reads as TGTGCCAGCAGCCCTCCAGGGGAAGGAAAACTGTTTTTT. Translation: CASSPPGEGKLFF.

This rearrangement joins TRBV27 to TRBJ1-2; no reliable D call. V was shortened by 4 bases and J by 8 bases, with 14 bases between the two germline ends. The CDR3 spans 13 residues. Germline CDR1 reads MNHEY; CDR2 reads SMNVEV (reference sequence). The CDR3 spells CASSSYPPGGYTF. The DNA for the CDR3 is TGTGCCAGCAGTTCCTACCCCCCCGGCGGCTACACCTTC.

The V and J genes are TRBV4-1 and TRBJ1-1; unclear D gene. Trimming stripped 0 bases from V and 0 bases from J, with 17 bases between. Germline V gene sequence: CDR1 MGHRA, CDR2 YSYEKL. CDR3 length: 18 residues. The CDR3 coding sequence is TGCGCCAGCAGCCAAGAAGGCAAATACACCTCCTTGAACACTGAAGCTTTCTTT. Protein sequence: CASSQEGKYTSLNTEAFF.

This chain links TRBV21-1 with TRBJ2-7; no check of the table's D call, TRBD1, against the DNA was made. TRBV21-1 is a known pseudogene. The CDR3 spans 16 residues. The DNA of the CDR3 is TGTGCCAGCAGCACCCTTTACCGGGACAGCTCCTACGAGCAGTACTTC. This gives the protein CASSTLYRDSSYEQYF.